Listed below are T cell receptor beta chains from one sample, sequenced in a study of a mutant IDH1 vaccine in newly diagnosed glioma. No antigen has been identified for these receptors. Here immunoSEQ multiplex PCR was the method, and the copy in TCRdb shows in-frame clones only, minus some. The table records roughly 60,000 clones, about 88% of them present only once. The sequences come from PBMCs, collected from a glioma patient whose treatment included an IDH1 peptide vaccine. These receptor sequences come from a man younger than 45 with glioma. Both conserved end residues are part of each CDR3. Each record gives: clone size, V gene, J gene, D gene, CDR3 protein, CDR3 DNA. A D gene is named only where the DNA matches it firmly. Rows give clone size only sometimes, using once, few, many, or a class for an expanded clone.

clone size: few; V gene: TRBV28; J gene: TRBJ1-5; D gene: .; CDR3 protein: CASSFGMSNQPQHF; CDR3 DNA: TGTGCCAGCAGTTTTGGGATGAGCAATCAGCCCCAGCATTTT
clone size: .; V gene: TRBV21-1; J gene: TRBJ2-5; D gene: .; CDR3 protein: CASSHRGPQETQYF; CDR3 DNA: TGTGCCAGCAGTCACAGGGGGCCCCAAGAGACCCAGTACTTC
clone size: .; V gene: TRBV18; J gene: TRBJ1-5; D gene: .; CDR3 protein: CASSPGSGARLHF; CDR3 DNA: TGTGCCAGCTCACCGGGTTCAGGGGCTCGGTTACATTTT
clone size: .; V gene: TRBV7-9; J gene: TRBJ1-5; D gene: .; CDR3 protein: CASSSGMGQPQHF; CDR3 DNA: TGTGCCAGCAGCTCAGGGATGGGTCAGCCCCAGCATTTT
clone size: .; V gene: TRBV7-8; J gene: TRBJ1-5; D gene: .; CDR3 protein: CASSLGGSVNQPQHF; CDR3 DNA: TGTGCCAGCAGCTTAGGCGGCAGCGTCAATCAGCCCCAGCATTTT
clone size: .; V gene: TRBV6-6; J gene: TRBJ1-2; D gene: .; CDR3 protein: CASSRGRTWFYGYTF; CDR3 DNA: TGTGCCAGCAGTCGAGGACGGACCTGGTTCTATGGCTACACCTTC
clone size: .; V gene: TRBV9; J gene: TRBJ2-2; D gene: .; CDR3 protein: CASSQGGTGELFF; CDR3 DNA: TGTGCCAGCAGCCAAGGGGGCACCGGGGAGCTGTTTTTT
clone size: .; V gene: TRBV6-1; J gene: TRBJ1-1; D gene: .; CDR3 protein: CASSEASGTRAFF; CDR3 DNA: TGTGCCAGCAGTGAAGCTAGTGGCACTCGAGCTTTCTTT
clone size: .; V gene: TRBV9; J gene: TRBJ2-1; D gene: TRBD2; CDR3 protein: CASSRRGLSGGLSSYNEQFF; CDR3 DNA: TGTGCCAGCAGCAGACGGGGACTTAGCGGGGGGCTCAGCTCCTACAATGAGCAGTTCTTC
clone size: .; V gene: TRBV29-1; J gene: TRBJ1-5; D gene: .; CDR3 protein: CSVEENSNQPQHF; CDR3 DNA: TGCAGCGTTGAAGAGAATAGCAATCAGCCCCAGCATTTT
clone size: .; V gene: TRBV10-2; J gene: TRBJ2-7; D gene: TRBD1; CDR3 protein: CASSYGQGGTYEQYF; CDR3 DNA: TGCGCCAGCAGTTACGGACAGGGGGGAACCTACGAGCAGTACTTC
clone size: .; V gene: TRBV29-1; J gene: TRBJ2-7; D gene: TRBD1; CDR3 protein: CSASGTGWEQYF; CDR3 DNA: TGCAGCGCGTCCGGGACAGGCTGGGAGCAGTACTTC
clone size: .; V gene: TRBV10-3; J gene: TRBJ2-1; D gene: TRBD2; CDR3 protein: CAISESPSGGLGYNEQFF; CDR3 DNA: TGTGCCATCAGTGAGTCCCCTAGCGGGGGACTTGGGTACAATGAGCAGTTCTTC
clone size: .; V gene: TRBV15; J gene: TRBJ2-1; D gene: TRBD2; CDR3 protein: CATSREGLAGGLFYNEQFF; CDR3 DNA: TGTGCCACCAGCAGAGAAGGTCTAGCGGGGGGGCTTTTCTACAATGAGCAGTTCTTC
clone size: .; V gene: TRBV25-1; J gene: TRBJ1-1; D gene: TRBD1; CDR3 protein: CASSDDRASEAFF; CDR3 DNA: TGTGCCAGCAGTGACGACAGGGCGTCTGAAGCTTTCTTT
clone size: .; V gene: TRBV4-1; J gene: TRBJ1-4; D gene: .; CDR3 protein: CASSQDQTGRGTNEKLFF; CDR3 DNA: TGCGCCAGCAGCCAAGATCAGACGGGGAGAGGAACTAATGAAAAACTGTTTTTT
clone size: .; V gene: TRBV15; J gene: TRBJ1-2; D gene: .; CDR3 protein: CATSRDAGYGYTF; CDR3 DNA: TGTGCCACCAGCAGAGACGCGGGCTATGGCTACACCTTC
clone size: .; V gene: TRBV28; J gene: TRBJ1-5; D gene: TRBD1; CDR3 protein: CASTAPGQGSQPQHF; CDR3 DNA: TGTGCCAGCACCGCCCCGGGACAGGGGTCTCAGCCCCAGCATTTT
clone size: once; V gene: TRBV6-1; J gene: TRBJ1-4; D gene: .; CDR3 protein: CASRPPYRVNEKLFF; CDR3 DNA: TGTGCCAGCAGGCCCCCCTACAGGGTCAATGAAAAACTGTTTTTT
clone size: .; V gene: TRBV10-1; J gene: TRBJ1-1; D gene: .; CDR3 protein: CASSERQAGNTEAFF; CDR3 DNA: TGCGCCAGCAGTGAGCGACAGGCGGGGAACACTGAAGCTTTCTTT
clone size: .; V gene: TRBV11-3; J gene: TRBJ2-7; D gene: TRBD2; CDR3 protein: CASSSGRGGNHEQYF; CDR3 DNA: TGTGCCAGCAGCTCGGGGCGGGGAGGGAACCACGAGCAGTACTTC
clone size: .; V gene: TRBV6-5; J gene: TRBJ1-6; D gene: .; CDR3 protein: CASSTSGRNSPLHF; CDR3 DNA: TGTGCCAGCAGTACCTCGGGTAGGAATTCACCCCTCCACTTT
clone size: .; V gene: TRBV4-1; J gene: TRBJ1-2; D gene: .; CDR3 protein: CASSQDWRTPYGYTF; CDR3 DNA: TGCGCCAGCAGCCAAGATTGGCGCACCCCCTATGGCTACACCTTC
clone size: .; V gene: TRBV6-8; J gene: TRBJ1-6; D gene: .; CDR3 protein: CASGVTENSPLHF; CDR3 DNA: TGTGCCAGCGGAGTGACAGAGAATTCACCCCTCCACTTT
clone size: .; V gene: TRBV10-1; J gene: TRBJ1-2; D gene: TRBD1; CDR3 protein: CASSESTDRNYGYTF; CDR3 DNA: TGCGCCAGCAGTGAGTCGACGGACAGGAACTATGGCTACACCTTC
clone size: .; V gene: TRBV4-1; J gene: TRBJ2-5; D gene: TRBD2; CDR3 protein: CASSRPTSGGETQYF; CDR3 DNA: TGCGCCAGCAGCCGCCCTACTAGCGGAGGAGAGACCCAGTACTTC
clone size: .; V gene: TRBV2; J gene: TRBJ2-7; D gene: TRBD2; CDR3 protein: CASSENIGGGKPYF; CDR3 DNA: TGTGCCAGCAGTGAAAATATTGGCGGGGGGAAGCCGTACTTC
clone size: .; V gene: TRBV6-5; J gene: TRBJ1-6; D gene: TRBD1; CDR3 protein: CASSWGKTGRSPLHF; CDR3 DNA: TGTGCCAGCAGTTGGGGTAAGACAGGGCGGTCACCCCTCCACTTT
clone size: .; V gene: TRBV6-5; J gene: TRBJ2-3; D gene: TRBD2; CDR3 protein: CASSTTSGGTDTQYF; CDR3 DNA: TGTGCCAGCAGTACGACTAGCGGGGGCACAGATACGCAGTATTTT
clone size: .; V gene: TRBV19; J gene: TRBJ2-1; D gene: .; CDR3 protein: CASQGRDEQFF; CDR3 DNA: TGTGCCTCACAGGGGAGGGATGAGCAGTTCTTC
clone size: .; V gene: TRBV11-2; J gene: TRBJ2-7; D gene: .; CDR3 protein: CASSSGLSYEQYF; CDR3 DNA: TGTGCCAGCAGCTCCGGCCTCTCCTACGAGCAGTACTTC
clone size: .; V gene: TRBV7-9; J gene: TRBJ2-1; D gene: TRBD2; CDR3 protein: CASSSLTGGETDEQFF; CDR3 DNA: TGTGCCAGCAGCTCGTTAACGGGGGGGGAGACCGATGAGCAGTTCTTC
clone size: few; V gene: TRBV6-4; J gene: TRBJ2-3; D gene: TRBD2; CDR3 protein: CASRTSGGADTQYF; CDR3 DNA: TGTGCCAGCAGGACTAGCGGGGGGGCAGATACGCAGTATTTT
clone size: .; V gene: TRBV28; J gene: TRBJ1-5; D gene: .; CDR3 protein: CASRKGQALNQPQHF; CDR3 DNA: TGTGCCAGCAGAAAGGGGCAAGCCCTTAATCAGCCCCAGCATTTT
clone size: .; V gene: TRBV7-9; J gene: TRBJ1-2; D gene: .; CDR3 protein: CASSPLQSIYGYTF; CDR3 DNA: TGTGCCAGCAGCCCTCTACAGTCCATCTATGGCTACACCTTC
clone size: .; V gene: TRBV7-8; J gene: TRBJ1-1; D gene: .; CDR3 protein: CASSLRRYEFAEAFF; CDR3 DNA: TGTGCCAGCAGCTTACGCCGTTATGAATTCGCTGAAGCTTTCTTT
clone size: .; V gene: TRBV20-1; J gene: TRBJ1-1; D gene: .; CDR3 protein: CSASLAVEAFF; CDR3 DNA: TGCAGTGCTAGTTTGGCAGTTGAAGCTTTCTTT
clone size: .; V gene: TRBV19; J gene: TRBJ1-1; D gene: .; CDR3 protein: CASSIGMNTEAFF; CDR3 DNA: TGTGCCAGTAGTATTGGGATGAACACTGAAGCTTTCTTT
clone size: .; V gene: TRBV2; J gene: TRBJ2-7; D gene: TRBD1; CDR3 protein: CASSESYRGLYEQYF; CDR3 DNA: TGTGCCAGCAGTGAATCTTACAGGGGGCTATACGAGCAGTACTTC
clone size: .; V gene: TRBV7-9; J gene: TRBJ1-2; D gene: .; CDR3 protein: CASSGWAPDGYTF; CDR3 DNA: TGTGCCAGCAGCGGTTGGGCGCCGGATGGCTACACCTTC
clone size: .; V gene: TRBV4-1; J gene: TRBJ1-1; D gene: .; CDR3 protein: CASSQTRALNTEAFF; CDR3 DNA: TGCGCCAGCAGCCAGACCAGGGCCTTGAACACTGAAGCTTTCTTT
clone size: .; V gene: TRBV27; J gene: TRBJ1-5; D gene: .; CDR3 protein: CASKQEGTGQPQHF; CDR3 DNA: TGTGCCAGCAAACAAGAGGGTACAGGTCAGCCCCAGCATTTT
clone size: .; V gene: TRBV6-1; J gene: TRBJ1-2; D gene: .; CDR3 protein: CASSVVRVNYGYTF; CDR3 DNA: TGTGCCAGCAGTGTCGTCAGGGTTAACTATGGCTACACCTTC
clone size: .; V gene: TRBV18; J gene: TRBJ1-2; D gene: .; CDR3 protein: CASSSTRLQNYGYTF; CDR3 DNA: TGTGCCAGCTCATCCACCAGGCTCCAGAACTATGGCTACACCTTC
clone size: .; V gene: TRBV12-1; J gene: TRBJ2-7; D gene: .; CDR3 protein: CASSFTRGQGACDEQYF; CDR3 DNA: TGTGCCAGCAGCTTCACCCGGGGACAGGGGGCTTGCGACGAGCAGTACTTC
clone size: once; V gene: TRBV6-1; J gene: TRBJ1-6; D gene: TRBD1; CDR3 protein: CASLTGQGGSPLHF; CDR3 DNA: TGTGCCAGCCTTACAGGACAGGGAGGTTCACCCCTCCACTTT
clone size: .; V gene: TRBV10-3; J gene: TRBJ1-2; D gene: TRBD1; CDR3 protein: CAITGQGQYGYTF; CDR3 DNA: TGTGCCATCACCGGACAGGGCCAGTATGGCTACACCTTC
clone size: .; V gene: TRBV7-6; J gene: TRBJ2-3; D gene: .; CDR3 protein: CASSPNLRDTQYF; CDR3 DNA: TGTGCCAGCAGCCCAAACTTAAGAGATACGCAGTATTTT
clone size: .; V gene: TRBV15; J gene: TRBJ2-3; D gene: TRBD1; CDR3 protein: CATSSDRAADTQYF; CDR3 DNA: TGTGCCACCAGCAGTGACAGGGCGGCAGATACGCAGTATTTT
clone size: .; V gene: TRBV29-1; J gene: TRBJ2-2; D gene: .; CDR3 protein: CSALGGNTGELFF; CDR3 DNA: TGCAGCGCCTTGGGAGGGAACACCGGGGAGCTGTTTTTT
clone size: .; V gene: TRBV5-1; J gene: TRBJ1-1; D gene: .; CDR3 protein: CASGLDPSGAEAFF; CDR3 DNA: TGCGCCAGCGGCTTGGACCCTTCTGGTGCTGAAGCTTTCTTT
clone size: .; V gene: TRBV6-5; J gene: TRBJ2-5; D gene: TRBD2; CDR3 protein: CASSQPTSGQETQYF; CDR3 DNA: TGTGCCAGCAGCCAGCCTACTAGCGGACAAGAGACCCAGTACTTC
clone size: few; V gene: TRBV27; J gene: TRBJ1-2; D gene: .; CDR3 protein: CASSPQGQGHNYGYTF; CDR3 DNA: TGTGCCAGCAGTCCCCAGGGCCAGGGCCATAACTATGGCTACACCTTC
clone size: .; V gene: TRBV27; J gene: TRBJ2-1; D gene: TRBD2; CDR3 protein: CASSKLLAGGPYNEQFF; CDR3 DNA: TGTGCCAGCAGTAAACTCCTAGCGGGGGGGCCATACAATGAGCAGTTCTTC
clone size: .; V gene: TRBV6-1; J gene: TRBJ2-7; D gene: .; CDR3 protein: CASRDSTYEQYF; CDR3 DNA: TGTGCCAGCAGAGATTCGACCTACGAGCAGTACTTC
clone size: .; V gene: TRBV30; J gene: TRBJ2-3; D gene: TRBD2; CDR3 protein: CAWSVFSGGSDTQYF; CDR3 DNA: TGTGCCTGGAGTGTATTTAGCGGGGGGTCAGATACGCAGTATTTT
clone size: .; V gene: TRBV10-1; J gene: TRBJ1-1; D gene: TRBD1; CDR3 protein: CASSDLTGPRQAFF; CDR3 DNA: TGCGCCAGCAGTGACTTGACAGGGCCCCGTCAGGCTTTCTTT
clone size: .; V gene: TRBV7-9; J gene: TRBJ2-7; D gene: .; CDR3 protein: CASSRVKGVGDPWEQYF; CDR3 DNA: TGTGCCAGCAGCCGGGTAAAGGGAGTGGGGGATCCATGGGAGCAGTACTTC
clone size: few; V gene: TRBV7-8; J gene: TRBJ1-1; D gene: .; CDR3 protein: CATRLVAVNTEAFF; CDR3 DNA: TGTGCCACCCGTCTGGTAGCGGTGAACACTGAAGCTTTCTTT